This is a list of T cell receptor beta chains from one sample in a study of shared clonotypes between healthy human individuals. Assay: immunoSEQ multiplex PCR; the TCRdb copy retains only in-frame clones and omits some. The sample carries some 1,400,000 clones, around 97% recorded once. The sequenced sample consisted of naive CD4+ T cells sorted from blood. The receptors derive from a man between 25 and 39 years old in good health. Both conserved end residues are part of each CDR3.

V gene	CDR3 length	J gene	CDR3 protein
TRBV2	15	TRBJ2-7	CASSAPGQGLSEQYF
TRBV29-1	13	TRBJ1-1	CSTPGQGEAEAFF
TRBV11-2	16	TRBJ2-7	CASSSSRLAGAYEQYF
TRBV30	13	TRBJ1-5	CAWAGQSNQPQHF
TRBV27	13	TRBJ2-7	CASSKEDSYEQYF
TRBV28	17	TRBJ2-1	CASSLLVMSGQGNEQFF
TRBV27	14	TRBJ2-2	CASSLGRNTGELFF
TRBV18	13	TRBJ2-3	CASSRRFTDTQYF
TRBV9	14	TRBJ2-7	CASSAVGIPYEQYF
TRBV5-1	14	TRBJ2-3	CASSLQGDTDTQYF
TRBV19	16	TRBJ1-5	CASSRTGVMLNQPQHF
TRBV5-4	13	TRBJ1-2	CASSPGTGNGYTF
TRBV2	14	TRBJ1-4	CASSIRPYAEKLFF
TRBV10-3	14	TRBJ2-3	CAISESTAADTQYF
TRBV15	13	TRBJ2-7	CATSSAPGYEQYF
TRBV5-4	14	TRBJ2-7	CASSFKGSVHEQYF